The entry below gives a single TCR beta chain sequence along with its context. The germline CDR1 and CDR2 sequences are MNHNY and SVGAGI (reference sequence). CDR3 length: 19 residues. V lost 5 bases, J lost 5 bases, and 15 bases stayed unmatched. This entry belongs to a study of blood T cell repertoires in COVID-19. Clones were read by immunoSEQ multiplex PCR, and TCRdb kept only the in-frame ones, dropping some. This table holds under 60,000 clones, roughly four fifths found once. Source material: peripheral blood. The clonotype was recovered from a man aged 40-50 years with acute or convalescent COVID-19. This sequence joins TRBV6-6 and TRBJ2-5, with 15 bases aligning to TRBD2. The CDR3 DNA follows: TGTGCCAGCAGTCAACGCCCCTGGACTAGCGGGGGGGCGCGGGAGACCCAGTACTTC. It yields the protein CASSQRPWTSGGARETQYF.